Given below is one TCR beta chain in context. Its antigen is currently not known. Sequencing took place on an Illumina HiSeq 2000. The TCR beta cDNA libraries were made using 5'RACE template switching, a step that added both a universal primer site and unique molecular identifiers. cDNA synthesis was primed from the TCR beta constant segment, followed by two successive PCR amplification steps. In the paper's pipeline: MIGEC handled demultiplexing of the reads and grouping by UMI, while MiTCR was used to assemble and quantify clonotypes. To exclude erroneous sequences, any TCR cDNA sequence not supported by at least two reads was discarded. The tcR package was used for downstream repertoire analysis, and clonotypes were matched across fractions by CDR3 nucleotide sequence plus V segment. VDJmatch was used to annotate antigen specificity against VDJdb, with one amino acid substitution in CDR3 allowed. The reads underwent TCRdb reprocessing, giving one record for each CDR3 protein sequence and no DNA. The V and J calls and clone size come from TCRdb's table, not from the authors' own analysis. The table for this sample shows around 140,000 distinct CDR3 sequences. The top ten clones comprise less than 15% of the sample.

The sample originates from a study of T cells expressing NK-cell markers (dated by TCRdb to 2019 to 2021). About the study as a whole: In sorted CD3+CD56+NKG2C+, CD3+CD56+NKG2C- and CD3+CD56-NKG2C+ T-cell subsets from several donors, TCR beta-chain repertoires were profiled. Among the eight sequenced donors, only one was HCMV-seronegative, while the other seven were HCMV-seropositive. The eight sequenced donors were randomly selected healthy volunteers, three men and five women. Libraries were sequenced as 2 x 150 bp reads on Illumina HiSeq 2000/2500, MiSeq or NextSeq.

The research as a whole found: It remained unclear whether the expanded NKG2C-expressing T cell clones were specific for HCMV antigens. For six donors, the dominant CD3+CD56+NKG2C+ clonotypes were among the top 10 CD8+ clonotypes and accounted for about 1.0-7.0% of CD8+ T cells. Those dominant clonotypes were again the most abundant among CD3+CD56-NKG2C+ cells in a handful of donors, at roughly 25-60.1%.

The germline V gene sets CDR1 to SGHAT and CDR2 to FQNNGV. Inclusive of the bounding cysteine and phenylalanine, the CDR3 is 15 residues long. The protein alone is recorded here. To determine HCMV serostatus, a commercial ELISA kit was used to detect HCMV-specific IgG in serum. Peripheral blood mononuclear cells were isolated from blood by Ficoll density gradient centrifugation. Material: blood T cells: a sorted CD56 or NKG2C T cell subset, CD4+ or CD8+ T cells, or bulk PBMC T cells (not recorded which). Recombination linked TRBV11-2 to TRBJ2-6. The TCR comes from a man younger than 35 in good health. Donor details come from another sample of the same person, matched by shared clones. The CDR3 corresponds to CASSPGSSGANVLTF. Beyond the CDR3, the reference TRBV11-2 and TRBJ2-6 genes provide the residues; the full variable domain reads: EAGVAQSPRYKIIEKRQSVAFWCNPISGHATLYWYQQILGQGPKLLIQFQNNGVVDDSQLPKDRFSAERLKGVDSTLKIQPAKLEDSAVYLCASSPGSSGANVLTFGAGSRLTVL.